A single sample is the source of the 4 T cell receptor beta chains below, sequenced in a study of T cell repertoires in cytomegalovirus infection. No antigen has been assigned to these receptors. TCRdb re-analysed the reads in MiXCR, keeping a single row per CDR3 protein. The data show roughly 78,000 distinct CDR3 sequences, with around 40% seen just once and over 90% held by the top ten. The sample in question was CD8+ T cells from cultured PBMCs, obtained from culture after CMV antigen stimulation. Every receptor here comes from a human donor in good health (CMV status not recorded). Some clones in this sample may be carry-over from other donors' samples.

The chain links TRBV4-1 to TRBJ2-1, with 12 bases aligning to TRBD1. Per germline, CDR1 MGHRA and CDR2 YSYEKL. The CDR3 has 17 residues. Trimming removed 3 bases from V and 2 bases from J; junction bases left unmatched: 5. The CDR3, as DNA: TGCGCCAGCAGCCATCCGGGACAGGGGGCCACCTACAATGAGCAGTTCTTC. Protein: CASSHPGQGATYNEQFF.

V gene TRBV28 combines with J gene TRBJ1-5, with TRBD1 as a possible D gene (6 bases). The V and J ends lost 2 bases and 4 bases respectively, with 9 bases between them. This CDR3 spans 14 amino acids. Germline lookup yields CDR1 MDHEN and CDR2 SYDVKM. CDR3 sequence reads: CASSLRGVNQPQHF. Here the CDR3 DNA reads TGTGCCAGCAGTTTAAGGGGGGTGAATCAGCCCCAGCATTTT.

The CDR3 spells CASSPLGSYNQPQHF. The DNA of the CDR3 is TGTGCCAGCTCACCACTGGGTAGTTACAATCAGCCCCAGCATTTT. This sequence joins TRBV18 and TRBJ1-5; D unclear. CDR1 is KGHSH and CDR2 is LQKENI in the germline V gene. Deletions cut 1 base from V and 3 bases from J, with 10 bases between. The CDR3 is made up of 15 amino acids.

This clonotype has only a few counts. The V call is TRBV7-6, the J call TRBJ2-3; D may match TRBD1 or TRBD2 (5 bases each). Trimming removed 3 bases from V and 3 bases from J, with 10 bases in between. The CDR3 contains 14 residues. CDR1 and CDR2 from the germline V gene are SGHVS and FNYEAQ. For the CDR3, the DNA is TGTGCCAGCAGCTTTTATGGGGGAACAGATACGCAGTATTTT. Protein: CASSFYGGTDTQYF.